This T cell receptor beta chain came from a study of CD8 T cells in ankylosing spondylitis. Findings and caveats of the study: Clones tied to disease were said to be significantly enriched in matched ankylosing spondylitis synovial fluid. Seven to nine highly homologous variants formed a TCR beta motif that appeared characteristic of ankylosing spondylitis blood. Disease-associated clones were CD8+ and fairly uncommon in peripheral blood.

Researchers built TCR beta libraries using quantitative 5'-RACE with molecular barcodes. TCRdb reprocessed the 5' RACE reads via MiXCR and lists one record per CDR3 protein. The table has fewer than 450,000 distinct CDR3 sequences, approximately 17% seen once. This clonotype was found a few times. The antigen is unknown. V shed 5 bases, J shed 0 bases, and the junction held 4 bases outside the gene matches. Germline V CDR1 and CDR2: SQVTM, ANQGSEA. CDR3 length: 14 amino acids. This chain uses TRBV29-1 with TRBJ1-5, with 7 bases fitting TRBD1. The receptor was isolated from a male donor with ankylosing spondylitis. Sequenced material: blood, either unsorted or a sorted T cell fraction (not recorded which). Here the CDR3 DNA reads TGCAGCGTTTTAGACAGGGATAGCAATCAGCCCCAGCATTTT. Its protein product is CSVLDRDSNQPQHF.